This T cell receptor beta chain was found in a study of T cells in Graves' hyperthyroidism and ophthalmopathy. Study-wide background: Staff took peripheral blood when the initial diagnosis was made, before any treatment began.

No progression to ophthalmopathy during 18 months of follow-up defined stable disease. Overall study findings and caveats: Blood also showed most of the thyroid clonotypes that were expanded above 0.001. The model anticipated ophthalmopathy a median approximately 6.7 months pre-onset.

Ten or more counts support this clonotype. The target antigen is unknown. Template material for amplifying TCR beta CDR3 regions consisted of RNA transcripts. HTBI primers drove first-round RT-PCR of the TCR CDR3. TCRdb reprocessed the multiplex PCR reads with MiXCR, giving one entry per CDR3 protein. This repertoire shows approximately 640,000 distinct CDR3 sequences, around 15% found once; its top ten account for 3.8%. This receptor was taken from a woman younger than 45 with Graves' hyperthyroidism. The sequencing sample was made of blood.

The CDR3 region is CAGTTNTEAFF. The CDR3 region has the DNA TGTGCCGGGACAACGAACACTGAAGCTTTCTTT. The V call is TRBV30, the J call TRBJ1-1; possibly TRBD1 for D (6 bases). V was clipped by 8 bases and J by 1 base, with 8 bases between them. The CDR3 totals 11 residues. Looked up from germline, CDR1 is GTSNPN and CDR2 is SVGIG (reference sequence). The whole variable domain, remainder taken from reference TRBV30 and TRBJ1-1, is SQTIHQWPATLVQPVGSPLSLECTVEGTSNPNLYWYRQAAGRGLQLLFYSVGIGQISSEVPQNLSASRPQDRQFILSSKKLLLSDSGFYLCAGTTNTEAFFGQGTRLTVV.